This T cell receptor beta chain is drawn from a study of shared clonotypes between healthy human individuals. Overall study context: The study used three CD4 naive, three CD4 memory, two CD8 naive and one CD8 memory plate per donor.

In replicate PCRs of sorted subsets, approximately 210 ng DNA, tens of thousands of T cell genomes, was used. Measured with immunoSEQ multiplex PCR; TCRdb has only the in-frame clones, and not every one. The table has fewer than 850,000 clones, about 92% seen once; the top ten hold 34%. CDR1 SQVTM and CDR2 ANQGSEA come from the germline V gene. The ends were cut back, 3 bases at V and 4 bases at J, with 23 bases in the middle. CDR3 size: 17 residues. This chain joins TRBV29-1 and TRBJ2-3; D possibly corresponds to TRBD2 (7 bases). The TCR sequence derives from a man aged 18 to 30 in good health. Some clones in this sample may be carry-over from other donors' samples. The sequencing input was memory CD8+ T cells from PBMCs. Documented subset: CD45RO+ cells pooled with CCR7-negative TemRA cells. The DNA for the CDR3 is TGCAGCGTTGAGGCCGCCTTAGGGGGGGCGCGGGCAGATACGCAGTATTTT. This codes for CSVEAALGGARADTQYF.